The source of this T cell receptor beta chain is a study of CD8+ T cells in alopecia areata. General observations from the study: Especially in alopecia totalis/universalis, lesional scalp showed greater clonality than normal scalp did.

Isolated RNA was reverse transcribed into cDNA used as the sequencing template. This table comes from immunoSEQ multiplex PCR, and its TCRdb copy is limited to in-frame clones, with some not included. The table lists 150,000 to 200,000 clones, 67% of them singletons. A remark on this clone: The antigen remains unidentified.

The CDR3 runs to 16 residues. Per the germline V gene, CDR1 is PRHDT and CDR2 is FYEKMQ (reference sequence). The V and J ends lost 5 bases and 3 bases, in that order; junction bases with no gene match: 9. Sequenced material: CD8+ T cells sorted from blood, taken at week 0. The V and J genes are TRBV13 and TRBJ2-1, with 8 nucleotides matching TRBD2. This TCR came from a human donor with alopecia areata. The CDR3 DNA reads as TGTGCCAGCAGCCCCCGGAGTAGCGGGGACTACAATGAGCAGTTCTTC. Translating it yields CASSPRSSGDYNEQFF.